This TCR beta chain originates from a study of vaccination and CD4 T cells after COVID-19. Study background: With a range of 35 to 161, the median interval from diagnosis to drawing post-COVID samples was 101 days.

Treatment of the sample: roughly 10-day PBMC culture with coronavirus spike peptide pools or control peptides (ViraFEST assay). With 6 bases clipped from V and 7 bases from J, the junction kept 10 bases outside the gene matches. CDR1 is MNHEY, CDR2 SVGEGT, per germline. The CDR3 is made up of 16 amino acids. The Oncomine TCR Beta short-read assay sequenced DNA from cultured CD4+ T cells. TCRdb used MiXCR to reprocess the PCR reads, holding one entry per CDR3 protein. The table includes more than 13,000 distinct CDR3 sequences, over 20% detected once. About this clonotype: As yet, its antigen is unknown.

The chain couples TRBV6-2 or TRBV6-3 to TRBJ1-6; 9 nucleotides agree with TRBD1. The sequence was obtained from a human donor with COVID-19. Sequencing used cultured CD4+ T cells from blood. CDR3 amino acids: CASRTGQGPTNSPLHF. The CDR3 DNA sequence: TGTGCCAGCAGGACCGGACAGGGGCCCACAAATTCACCCCTCCACTTT.